This T cell receptor (beta chain) appears in the sequencing data of a study of cytotoxic CD8 clonotypes in ibrutinib-treated CLL. Generated by immunoSEQ multiplex PCR, the TCRdb table keeps only in-frame clones and is missing some. The profile shows some 98,000 clones, 70% to 85% of them singletons. There are 15 residues in the CDR3. Germline V gene sequence: CDR1 PRHDT, CDR2 FYEKMQ (reference sequence). Trimming took 5 bases from V and 4 from J, leaving 17 bases between them. The clonotype was recovered from a human donor with chronic lymphocytic leukemia. This specimen consisted of PBMCs, obtained after 12 months of ibrutinib treatment. The V gene is TRBV13, the J gene TRBJ2-5; tentatively, D is TRBD1 (6 bases). CDR3 residues: CASSLRDITRETQYF. The CDR3, as DNA: TGTGCCAGCAGCCTCCGGGACATAACTAGAGAGACCCAGTACTTC.